Below are 7 T cell receptor beta chains sequenced from a single sample in a study of cytomegalovirus exposure and HLA in healthy donors. This PCR relied on a set of 60 Vbeta primers and 13 Jbeta primers. Assay: immunoSEQ multiplex PCR; the TCRdb copy retains only in-frame clones and omits some. The data contain some 140,000 clones, 65% to 80% of them singletons. The material sequenced was PBMCs. These receptors were taken from a woman aged 45-59 years in good health and CMV-seropositive.

The rearrangement joins TRBV11-2 to TRBJ2-1, with TRBD2 as a possible D gene (7 bases). Per germline, CDR1 SGHAT and CDR2 FQNNGV. The CDR3 has 14 residues. The V end lost 3 bases, the J end lost 6 bases, and 12 bases lay between the germline ends. The CDR3 DNA is TGTGCCAGCAGCTTGCGGGGGCAGCTCAATGAGCAGTTCTTC. It encodes CASSLRGQLNEQFF.

The CDR3 region has the DNA TGTGCCAGCAGCGTCCCCACTAGCGGGAAGGTTTCCTACGAGCAGTACTTC. Translation: CASSVPTSGKVSYEQYF. J is TRBJ2-7 and V is TRBV7-2, with 10 bases lining up with TRBD2. Looked up from germline, CDR1 is SGHTA and CDR2 is FQGNSA. The J segment lost 1 base and the V segment lost 5 bases, leaving 11 bases of the junction unmatched. The CDR3 has 17 amino acids. The variable domain in full, with the rest retrieved from reference TRBV7-2 and TRBJ2-7, is GAGVSQSPSNKVTEKGKDVELRCDPISGHTALYWYRQSLGQGLEFLIYFQGNSAPDKSGLPSDRFSAERTGGSVSTLTIQRTQQEDSAVYLCASSVPTSGKVSYEQYFGPGTRLTVT.

V is TRBV15 and J is TRBJ1-5, with a weak D call TRBD1 (5 bases). V gave up 3 bases and J gave up 5 bases, with 14 bases separating them. The germline V gene encodes CDR1 LNHNV and CDR2 YYDKDF (reference sequence). The CDR3 has 15 amino acids. The CDR3 region is CATSRDRQLYQPQHF. The CDR3 DNA sequence: TGTGCCACCAGCAGGGATCGACAGTTATATCAGCCCCAGCATTTT. Together with reference TRBV15 and TRBJ1-5, the CDR3 gives the full variable domain: DAMVIQNPRYQVTQFGKPVTLSCSQTLNHNVMYWYQQKSSQAPKLLFHYYDKDFNNEADTPDNFQSRRPNTSFCFLDIRSPGLGDTAMYLCATSRDRQLYQPQHFGDGTRLSIL.

V and J are TRBV19 and TRBJ1-4; TRBD1 agrees at 7 bases. The CDR3 extends over 17 amino acids. Germline assignment: CDR1 LNHDA and CDR2 SQIVND (reference sequence). J lost 8 bases, V lost 11 bases, and 23 bases had no gene match. DNA for the CDR3: TGTGCCTCCAGAGGGGGCAGGGTCCCACCATCAGAGGAAAAACTGTTTTTT. Translation gives CASRGGRVPPSEEKLFF.

The chain carries TRBV6-1 and TRBJ1-4, with D maybe TRBD1 (5 bases). The CDR3 runs to 14 residues. From germline, CDR1 is MNHNS and CDR2 SASEGT. Trimming took 2 bases from V and 4 from J, leaving 8 bases between them. The CDR3 nucleotides are TGTGCCAGCAGTGAAAGACAGCTTAATGAAAAACTGTTTTTT. It specifies CASSERQLNEKLFF.

The CDR3 region has the DNA TGTGCCAGCAGCCAAGACAGGAACACTGAAGCTTTCTTT. This codes for CASSQDRNTEAFF. V gene TRBV5-6 combines with J gene TRBJ1-1; TRBD1 is a possible D gene (5 bases). The CDR3 is made up of 13 amino acids. CDR1 SGHDT and CDR2 YYEEEE come from the germline V gene. Between the trimmed V and J ends, which lost 4 bases and 1 base, there was a span of 8 bases.

The J gene is TRBJ2-2, the V gene TRBV19; 10 nucleotides align to TRBD2. The V gene end was trimmed by 3 bases and the J gene end by 1 base; junction bases not matched to a gene: 2. Germline lookup yields CDR1 LNHDA and CDR2 SQIVND (reference sequence). The CDR3 totals 16 residues. CDR3 residues: CASSIQRGGNTGELFF. The CDR3 nucleotides read TGTGCCAGTAGTATCCAGCGGGGGGGGAACACCGGGGAGCTGTTTTTT.